The 27 T cell receptor beta chains given below trace back to one sample, sequenced in a study of blood T cell repertoires in COVID-19. TCRdb keeps only in-frame clones here, not all; method: immunoSEQ multiplex PCR. The repertoire holds around 140,000 clones, with roughly 87% as singletons. Sequenced material: PBMCs or T cells enriched from blood (not recorded which). These receptors all stem from a woman between 40 and 50 years old who had been exposed to COVID-19.

The chain has TRBV10-3 and TRBJ2-5; D perhaps matches TRBD2 (5 bases). Between the trimmed V and J ends, which lost 4 bases and 4 bases, there was a span of 10 bases. The length of the CDR3 is 13 residues. Looked up from germline, CDR1 is ENHRY and CDR2 is SYGVKD. In DNA, the CDR3 is TGTGCCATCAGTGGAGGGAGCGGAGAGACCCAGTACTTC. This translates into CAISGGSGETQYF.

V usage is TRBV28 and J usage is TRBJ2-5; tentative D call: TRBD2 (6 bases). Germline V gene lookup returns CDR1 MDHEN and CDR2 SYDVKM. This CDR3 region has 13 residues. V lost 5 bases, J lost 3 bases, and 10 bases lay in between. CDR3 protein: CASSQAGKETQYF. Written as DNA, the CDR3 is TGTGCCAGCAGTCAGGCGGGGAAAGAGACCCAGTACTTC.

V gene TRBV27 combines with J gene TRBJ1-5; D is unclear. V lost 7 bases, J lost 4 bases, and 17 bases lay in between. Germline-derived CDR1 and CDR2 are MNHEY and SMNVEV (reference sequence). This CDR3 has 15 amino acids. Here the CDR3 DNA reads TGTGCCAGCAAGGATTATGGGCAGAGAAATCAGCCCCAGCATTTT. Protein product: CASKDYGQRNQPQHF.

The chain is built from TRBV4-2 and TRBJ1-5, with TRBD1 as a possible D gene (5 bases). Trimming stripped 0 bases from V and 7 bases from J, with 13 bases between. Germline-derived CDR1 and CDR2 are LGHNA and YNFKEQ. The CDR3 totals 15 residues. The CDR3 here is CASSQERQGGQPQHF. The CDR3 nucleotides are TGTGCCAGCAGCCAAGAAAGGCAGGGTGGACAGCCCCAGCATTTT.

The V and J genes are TRBV12-1 and TRBJ2-1; TRBD2 reflects the table's D call only, with no check against the DNA. TRBV12-1 is termed a pseudogene. The length of the CDR3 is 16 residues. DNA of the CDR3: TGTGCCAGCAGCTTTGAGGGTCGGACTAGCAAGGATGAGCAGTTCTTC. This encodes CASSFEGRTSKDEQFF.

The J gene is TRBJ1-4, the V gene TRBV2; no definite D call. V lost 4 bases, J lost 2 bases, and 8 bases lay in between. The CDR3 runs 14 residues. Germline V gene data show CDR1 as SNHLY and CDR2 as FYNNEI. CDR3 sequence: CASSGLSTNEKLFF. CDR3 nucleotides: TGTGCCAGCAGTGGACTGTCGACTAATGAAAAACTGTTTTTT.

In its sample, this clone was seen a few times. Sequence at one end of the junction differs from germline and may be a read error. The V gene is TRBV29-1, the J gene TRBJ2-7; 10 bases are shared with TRBD1. Germline-derived CDR1 and CDR2 are SQVTM and ANQGSEA. The CDR3 covers 15 residues. CDR3 sequence (DNA): TGCAGCGTTGATACGGGACAGGGGATGTGGGGGACTCAACACTTC. It yields the protein CSVDTGQGMWGTQHF.

This chain uses TRBV19 with TRBJ1-1, with no clear D. Germline values: CDR1 LNHDA, CDR2 SQIVND (reference sequence). The CDR3 consists of 13 residues. V was cut by 8 bases and J by 5 bases, with 15 bases left in between. The CDR3 sequence: CASFEGPVTEAFF. The CDR3 nucleotides read TGTGCCAGTTTTGAGGGTCCGGTAACTGAAGCTTTCTTT.

This clone appeared a single time. This rearrangement joins TRBV19 to TRBJ1-2, with TRBD1 matching over 10 bases. Trimming took 1 base from V and 4 from J; bases not matched to a gene: 3. Germline V gene sequence: CDR1 LNHDA, CDR2 SQIVND (reference sequence). This CDR3 contains 15 residues. The CDR3 region is CASSIGGQGVYGYTF. For the CDR3, the DNA is TGTGCCAGTAGTATAGGAGGACAGGGGGTCTATGGCTACACCTTC.

V gene TRBV9 combines with J gene TRBJ1-3; a weak D match, TRBD1 (6 bases). Germline V gene sequence: CDR1 SGDLS, CDR2 YYNGEE. With 3 bases removed from V and 2 bases from J, the gap between germline ends came to 9 bases. This CDR3 spans 14 amino acids. The DNA for the CDR3 is TGTGCCAGCAGCGACAGGGCGGCTGGAAACACCATATATTTT. Protein product: CASSDRAAGNTIYF.

The chain combines TRBV28 with TRBJ1-1; D not certain. V lost 7 bases, J lost 1 base, and 10 bases lay in between. Looked up from germline, CDR1 is MDHEN and CDR2 is SYDVKM. The CDR3 consists of 13 residues. Here the CDR3 reads CASNSYRNTEAFF. The CDR3 nucleotides read TGTGCCAGCAATTCTTACAGGAACACTGAAGCTTTCTTT.

This chain uses TRBV27 with TRBJ1-1; D remains unclear. The CDR3 is made up of 13 amino acids. Between the trimmed V and J ends, which lost 6 bases and 4 bases, there was a span of 12 bases. The germline V gene encodes CDR1 MNHEY and CDR2 SMNVEV (reference sequence). CDR3 residues: CASSFVPGTEAFF. The DNA for the CDR3 is TGTGCCAGCAGCTTTGTACCGGGCACTGAAGCTTTCTTT.

The chain is built from TRBV2 and TRBJ2-5; TRBD1 matches 8 bases. From germline, CDR1 is SNHLY and CDR2 FYNNEI. The CDR3 consists of 14 residues. V dropped 4 bases and J dropped 5; count of bases not matched to a gene: 6. For the CDR3, the DNA is TGTGCCAGCAGTGCGGACAGGGTTAGCGAGACCCAGTACTTC. This sequence encodes CASSADRVSETQYF.

The count of this clone is one. The chain combines TRBV7-9 with TRBJ1-5; 8 bases are a match to TRBD1. The V gene end was trimmed by 5 bases and the J gene end by 4 bases; junction bases not matched to a gene: 10. The germline gives CDR1 SEHNR, CDR2 FQNEAQ (reference sequence). The CDR3 extends over 16 amino acids. This CDR3 reads CASSPLGDRGNQPQHF. The CDR3 nucleotides read TGTGCCAGCAGCCCGCTAGGAGACAGGGGTAATCAGCCCCAGCATTTT. Full variable domain (outside the CDR3, taken from reference TRBV7-9 and TRBJ1-5): DTGVSQNPRHKITKRGQNVTFRCDPISEHNRLYWYRQTLGQGPEFLTYFQNEAQLEKSRLLSDRFSAERPKGSFSTLEIQRTEQGDSAMYLCASSPLGDRGNQPQHFGDGTRLSIL.

The V gene is TRBV28, the J gene TRBJ1-2, with D uncertain. V lost 6 bases and J lost 4, with 9 bases in between. The CDR3 loop spans 12 amino acids. Germline assignment: CDR1 MDHEN and CDR2 SYDVKM. For the CDR3, the DNA is TGTGCCAGCAGCTCGGAGGGCTATGGCTACACCTTC. This sequence encodes CASSSEGYGYTF.

The rearrangement joins TRBV9 to TRBJ2-7; 13 bases fit TRBD2. V shed 0 bases and J 5 bases; nucleotides not matched to a gene: 8. The CDR3 covers 17 residues. The germline CDR1 and CDR2 sequences are SGDLS and YYNGEE. The CDR3 bases are TGTGCCAGCAGCGTAGAAGGACTAGCGGGAGTGTCGGACGAGCAGTACTTC. Protein product: CASSVEGLAGVSDEQYF. The full variable domain, in which reference TRBV9 and TRBJ2-7 provide the parts outside the CDR3, is DSGVTQTPKHLITATGQRVTLRCSPRSGDLSVYWYQQSLDQGLQFLIQYYNGEERAKGNILERFSAQQFPDLHSELNLSSLELGDSALYFCASSVEGLAGVSDEQYFGPGTRLTVT.

CDR3 sequence: CASSFTTDTEAFF. The CDR3 nucleotides read TGTGCCAGCAGCTTCACCACAGATACTGAAGCTTTCTTT. The chain joins TRBV7-8 to TRBJ1-1; D remains ambiguous. Germline assignment: CDR1 SGHVS and CDR2 FQNEAQ. Trimming shortened V by 3 bases and J by 5 bases, and 10 bases separated the two germline ends. The CDR3 covers 13 residues.

This clone turned up a few times. This rearrangement joins TRBV24-1 to TRBJ2-5; the D gene is possibly TRBD1 (5 bases). This CDR3 region has 14 residues. V gave up 6 bases and J gave up 5 bases, with 15 bases separating them. Germline V gives CDR1 KGHDR, CDR2 SFDVKD. CDR3 DNA: TGTGCCACCAGTCCTGGCAGGGTTGGCGAGACCCAGTACTTC. Translated: CATSPGRVGETQYF.

This clone was seen just once. The V gene is TRBV2, the J gene TRBJ2-3; a possible D gene is TRBD1 (6 bases). V lost 4 bases and J 2 bases, leaving 10 bases between the germline ends. The CDR3 is 14 residues long. Germline CDR1 and CDR2: SNHLY and FYNNEI. The CDR3 loop is CASSGTAITDTQYF. The DNA for the CDR3 is TGTGCCAGCAGTGGGACAGCGATCACAGATACGCAGTATTTT.

The gene calls are TRBV4-2 and TRBJ2-1, with D perhaps TRBD2 (5 bases). The germline V gene encodes CDR1 LGHNA and CDR2 YNFKEQ. CDR3 length equals 14 residues. Trimming removed 1 base at V and 10 bases at J, with 14 bases between. CDR3 protein: CASSQGYGEREQFF. CDR3 in DNA: TGTGCCAGCAGCCAAGGGTACGGGGAAAGGGAGCAGTTCTTC.

The chain links TRBV5-1 to TRBJ1-4; 11 bases map to TRBD1. V was clipped by 4 bases and J by 7 bases; unmatched bases: 6. Germline values: CDR1 SGHRS, CDR2 YFSETQ. The CDR3 extends over 15 amino acids. The CDR3 sequence is CASSPTGTGGEKLFF. Written as DNA, the CDR3 is TGCGCCAGCAGCCCGACCGGGACAGGGGGTGAAAAACTGTTTTTT.

In its sample, this clone was seen once. V gene TRBV28 combines with J gene TRBJ2-7, with TRBD1 matching over 7 bases. CDR1 MDHEN and CDR2 SYDVKM come from the germline V gene. CDR3 length equals 14 residues. V was pared by 3 bases and J by 0 bases, with 2 bases of the junction left unmatched. The CDR3 DNA sequence: TGTGCCAGCAGTTTGAACAGGGGCTCCTACGAGCAGTACTTC. Its protein product is CASSLNRGSYEQYF.

This clone was observed once. The chain couples TRBV20-1 to TRBJ2-1; possible D gene TRBD1, 5 bases. Per the germline V gene, CDR1 is DFQATT and CDR2 is SNEGSKA (reference sequence). Trimming shortened V by 4 bases and J by 4 bases, and 5 bases separated the two germline ends. The CDR3 sequence is 11 residues long. This chain's CDR3 is CSAKGYNEQFF. CDR3 in DNA: TGCAGTGCTAAGGGGTACAATGAGCAGTTCTTC.

The gene calls are TRBV19 and TRBJ1-6; a weak D match, TRBD1 (5 bases). This CDR3 contains 17 residues. Germline CDR1 LNHDA, CDR2 SQIVND (reference sequence). Trimming stripped 5 bases from V and 0 bases from J, with 14 bases between. The CDR3, as DNA: TGTGCCAGTAGTGGGACGGCGGGGAGCTCCTATAATTCACCCCTCCACTTT. Translating it yields CASSGTAGSSYNSPLHF.

The chain combines TRBV19 with TRBJ1-1; D uncertain. V lost 3 bases and J lost 7, with 9 bases in between. The CDR3 has 12 amino acids. Per germline, CDR1 LNHDA and CDR2 SQIVND (reference sequence). The CDR3 sequence is CASSIGLLEAFF. CDR3 DNA sequence: TGTGCCAGTAGTATTGGGCTGCTTGAAGCTTTCTTT.

This clone showed up just once. V gene TRBV12-3 or TRBV12-4 combines with J gene TRBJ1-1; perhaps TRBD1 as D (5 bases). There are 13 residues in the CDR3. Trimming cost V 7 bases and J 1 base, with 10 bases left between them. The CDR3 nucleotides read TGTGCCAGCACCGCACAGGCGAACACTGAAGCTTTCTTT. Residues: CASTAQANTEAFF.

This clone has a handful of counts. The chain couples TRBV14 to TRBJ2-5; TRBD2 aligns across 8 bases. V trimming: 1 base; J trimming: 10 bases; junction bases outside the gene matches: 2. Looked up from germline, CDR1 is SGHDN and CDR2 is FVKESK. The CDR3 has 12 amino acids. The CDR3 DNA follows: TGTGCCAGCAGCCAAGTTCGGGGGGGCCAGTACTTC. The encoded protein is CASSQVRGGQYF.